This TCR beta chain came from a study of OX40 agonist ivuxolimab in advanced cancers. Study as a whole: Intravenous ivuxolimab was administered to patients every 2 weeks at 0.01 to 10 mg/kg. Every patient in dose escalation had hepatocellular carcinoma, melanoma, renal cell or head and neck cancer. Mean age approximately 66 years, range about 20 to 79; about 81% male.

Trimming pared 4 bases from V and 2 bases from J, leaving 5 bases between. Germline V gene lookup returns CDR1 SQVTM and CDR2 ANQGSEA. The CDR3 is 11 residues long. Some clones are missing from TCRdb's copy, which holds only in-frame ones; the method was immunoSEQ multiplex PCR. The sample contains tens of thousands of clones, just over 90% of which appear only once. Turning to this clone: Other DNA sequences within the sample encode an identical CDR3.

The genes are TRBV29-1 and TRBJ1-2; D is unresolved. The receptor was isolated from an adult with an advanced solid tumor such as melanoma, head and neck, liver or kidney cancer. Material: CD4+ or CD8+ T cells sorted from blood, obtained in a trial of the OX40 agonist ivuxolimab. The CDR3 region has the DNA TGCAGCGTTGTTGAGAACTATGGCTACACCTTC. Protein: CSVVENYGYTF.